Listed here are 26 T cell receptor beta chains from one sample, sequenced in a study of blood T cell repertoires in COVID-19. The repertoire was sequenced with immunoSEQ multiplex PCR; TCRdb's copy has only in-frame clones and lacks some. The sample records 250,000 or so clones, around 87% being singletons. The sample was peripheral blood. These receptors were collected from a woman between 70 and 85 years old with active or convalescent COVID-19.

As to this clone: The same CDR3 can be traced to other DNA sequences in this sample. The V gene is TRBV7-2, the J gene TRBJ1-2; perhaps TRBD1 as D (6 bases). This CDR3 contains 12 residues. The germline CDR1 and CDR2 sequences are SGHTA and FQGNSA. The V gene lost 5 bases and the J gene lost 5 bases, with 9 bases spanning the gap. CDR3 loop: CASSLTGYGYTF. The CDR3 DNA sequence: TGTGCCAGCAGCCTCACAGGGTATGGCTACACCTTC.

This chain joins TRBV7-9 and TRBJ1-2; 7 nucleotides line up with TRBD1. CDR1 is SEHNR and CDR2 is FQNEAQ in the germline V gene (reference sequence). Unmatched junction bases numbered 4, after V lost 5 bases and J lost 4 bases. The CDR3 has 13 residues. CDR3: CASSPDRLYGYTF. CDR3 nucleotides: TGTGCCAGCAGCCCGGACAGGCTCTATGGCTACACCTTC. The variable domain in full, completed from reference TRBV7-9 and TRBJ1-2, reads DTGVSQNPRHKITKRGQNVTFRCDPISEHNRLYWYRQTLGQGPEFLTYFQNEAQLEKSRLLSDRFSAERPKGSFSTLEIQRTEQGDSAMYLCASSPDRLYGYTFGSGTRLTVV.

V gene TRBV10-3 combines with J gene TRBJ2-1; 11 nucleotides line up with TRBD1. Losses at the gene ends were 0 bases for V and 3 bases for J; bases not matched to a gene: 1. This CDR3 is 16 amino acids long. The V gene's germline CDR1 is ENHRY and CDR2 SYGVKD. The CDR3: CAISESGTGGYNEQFF. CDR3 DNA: TGTGCCATCAGTGAGTCGGGGACAGGGGGCTACAATGAGCAGTTCTTC.

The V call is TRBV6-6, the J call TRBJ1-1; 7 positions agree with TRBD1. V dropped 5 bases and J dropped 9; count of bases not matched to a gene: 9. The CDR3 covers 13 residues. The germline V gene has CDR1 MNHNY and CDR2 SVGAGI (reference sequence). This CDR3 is CASSRSRDSQAFF. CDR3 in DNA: TGTGCCAGCAGTCGATCCCGGGACAGCCAAGCTTTCTTT.

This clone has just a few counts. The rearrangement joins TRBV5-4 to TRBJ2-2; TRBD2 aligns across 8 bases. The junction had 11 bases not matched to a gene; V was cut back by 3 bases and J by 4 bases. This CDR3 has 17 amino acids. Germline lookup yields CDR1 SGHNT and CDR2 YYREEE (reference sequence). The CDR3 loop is CASSSSGGLRGTGELFF. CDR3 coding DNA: TGTGCCAGCAGCTCCAGCGGGGGCCTACGGGGCACCGGGGAGCTGTTTTTT.

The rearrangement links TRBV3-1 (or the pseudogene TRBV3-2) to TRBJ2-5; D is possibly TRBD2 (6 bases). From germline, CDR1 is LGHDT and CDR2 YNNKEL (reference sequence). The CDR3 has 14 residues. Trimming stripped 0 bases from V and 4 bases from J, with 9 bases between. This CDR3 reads CASSQDTAGETQYF. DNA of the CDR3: TGTGCCAGCAGCCAAGATACAGCGGGAGAGACCCAGTACTTC.

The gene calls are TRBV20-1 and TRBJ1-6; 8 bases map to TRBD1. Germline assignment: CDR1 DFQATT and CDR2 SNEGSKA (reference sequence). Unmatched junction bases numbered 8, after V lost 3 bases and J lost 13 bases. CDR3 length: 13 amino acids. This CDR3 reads CSASHTGGSPLHF. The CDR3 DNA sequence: TGCAGTGCTAGTCATACAGGGGGTTCCCCCCTCCACTTT.

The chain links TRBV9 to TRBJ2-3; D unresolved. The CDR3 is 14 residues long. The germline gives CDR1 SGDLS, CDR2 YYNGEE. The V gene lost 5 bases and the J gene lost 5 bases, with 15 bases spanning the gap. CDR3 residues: CASSEQTRGDTQYF. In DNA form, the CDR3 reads TGTGCCAGCAGTGAACAAACCCGCGGAGATACGCAGTATTTT.

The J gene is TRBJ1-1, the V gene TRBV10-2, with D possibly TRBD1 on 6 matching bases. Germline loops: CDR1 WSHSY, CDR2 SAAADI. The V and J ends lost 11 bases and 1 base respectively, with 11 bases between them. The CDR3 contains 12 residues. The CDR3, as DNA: TGCGCCGCCGGGACACGGAACACTGAAGCTTTCTTT. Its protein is CAAGTRNTEAFF.

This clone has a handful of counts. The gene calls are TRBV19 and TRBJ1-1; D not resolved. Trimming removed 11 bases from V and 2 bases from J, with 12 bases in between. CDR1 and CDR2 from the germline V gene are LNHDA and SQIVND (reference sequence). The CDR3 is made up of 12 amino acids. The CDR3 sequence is CASTQVNTEAFF. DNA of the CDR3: TGTGCCTCAACTCAGGTCAACACTGAAGCTTTCTTT.

CDR3 sequence (DNA): TGCGCCAGCAGCGCCTCCCCACAGGGGGCGCCCGCCCCCTATAATTCACCCCTCCACTTT. The encoded protein is CASSASPQGAPAPYNSPLHF. The chain carries TRBV5-1 and TRBJ1-6; 9 nucleotides agree with TRBD1. CDR1 is SGHRS, CDR2 YFSETQ, per germline. With 4 bases clipped from V and 2 bases from J, the junction kept 16 bases outside the gene matches. The length of the CDR3 is 20 residues.

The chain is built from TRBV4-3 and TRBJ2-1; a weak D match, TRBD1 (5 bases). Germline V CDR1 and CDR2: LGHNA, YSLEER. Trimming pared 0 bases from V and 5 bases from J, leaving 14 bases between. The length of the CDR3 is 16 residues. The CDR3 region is CASSQEGAGVHNEQFF. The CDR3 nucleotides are TGCGCCAGCAGCCAAGAAGGGGCTGGGGTACACAATGAGCAGTTCTTC.

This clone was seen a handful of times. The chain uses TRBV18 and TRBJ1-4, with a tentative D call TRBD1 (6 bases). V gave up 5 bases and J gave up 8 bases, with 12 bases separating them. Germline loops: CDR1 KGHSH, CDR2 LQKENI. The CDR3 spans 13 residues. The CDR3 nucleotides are TGTGCCAGCTCAAGTACAGGGCCCGAAAAACTGTTTTTT. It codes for CASSSTGPEKLFF. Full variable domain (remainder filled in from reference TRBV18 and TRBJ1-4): NAGVMQNPRHLVRRRGQEARLRCSPMKGHSHVYWYRQLPEEGLKFMVYLQKENIIDESGMPKERFSAEFPKEGPSILRIQQVVRGDSAAYFCASSSTGPEKLFFGSGTQLSVL.

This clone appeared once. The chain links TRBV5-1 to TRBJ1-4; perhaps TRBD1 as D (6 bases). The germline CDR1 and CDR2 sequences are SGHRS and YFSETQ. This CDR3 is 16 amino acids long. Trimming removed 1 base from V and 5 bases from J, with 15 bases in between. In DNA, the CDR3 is TGCGCCAGCAGCTTGAGTCTGGCCAGGGGAAATGAAAAACTGTTTTTT. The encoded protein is CASSLSLARGNEKLFF.

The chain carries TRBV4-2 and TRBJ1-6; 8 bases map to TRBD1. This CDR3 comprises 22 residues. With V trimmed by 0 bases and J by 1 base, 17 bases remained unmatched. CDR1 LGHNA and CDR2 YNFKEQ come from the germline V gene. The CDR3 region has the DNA TGTGCCAGCAGCCAAGAAGTGGGACAGGTCAAGGGTGGGTGGTCCTATAATTCACCCCTCCACTTT. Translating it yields CASSQEVGQVKGGWSYNSPLHF.

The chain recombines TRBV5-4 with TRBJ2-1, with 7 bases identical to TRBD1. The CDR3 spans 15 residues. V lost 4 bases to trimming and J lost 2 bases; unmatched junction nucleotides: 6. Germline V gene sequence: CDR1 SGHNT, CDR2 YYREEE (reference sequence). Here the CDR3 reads CASSLFGTAYNEQFF. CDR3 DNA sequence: TGTGCCAGCAGCCTTTTTGGGACAGCCTACAATGAGCAGTTCTTC.

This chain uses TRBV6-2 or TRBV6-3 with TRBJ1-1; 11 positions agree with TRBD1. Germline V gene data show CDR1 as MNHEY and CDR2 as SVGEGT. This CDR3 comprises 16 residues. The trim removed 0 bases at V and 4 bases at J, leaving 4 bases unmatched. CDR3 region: CASSYSRTGGVTEAFF. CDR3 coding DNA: TGTGCCAGCAGTTACTCCCGGACAGGGGGCGTCACTGAAGCTTTCTTT.

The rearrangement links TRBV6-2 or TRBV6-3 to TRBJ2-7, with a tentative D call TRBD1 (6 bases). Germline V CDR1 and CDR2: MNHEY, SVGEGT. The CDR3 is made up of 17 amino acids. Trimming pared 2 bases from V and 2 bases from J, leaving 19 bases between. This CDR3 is CASSYPDRRTPTYEQYF. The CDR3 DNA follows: TGTGCCAGCAGTTACCCCGACAGGCGCACTCCTACCTACGAGCAGTACTTC.

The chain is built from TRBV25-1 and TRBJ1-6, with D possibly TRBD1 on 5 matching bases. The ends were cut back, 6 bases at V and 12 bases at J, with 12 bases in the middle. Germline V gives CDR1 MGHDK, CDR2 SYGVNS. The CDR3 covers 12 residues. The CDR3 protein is CASSPGTRPLHF. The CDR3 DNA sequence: TGTGCCAGCAGCCCTGGGACTAGACCCCTCCACTTT.

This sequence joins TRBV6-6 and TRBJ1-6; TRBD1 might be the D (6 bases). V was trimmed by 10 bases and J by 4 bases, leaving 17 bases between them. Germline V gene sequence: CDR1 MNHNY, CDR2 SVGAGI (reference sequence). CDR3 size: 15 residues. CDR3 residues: CAIQGREGYNSPLHF. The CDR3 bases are TGTGCCATCCAGGGGAGGGAGGGATATAATTCACCCCTCCACTTT.

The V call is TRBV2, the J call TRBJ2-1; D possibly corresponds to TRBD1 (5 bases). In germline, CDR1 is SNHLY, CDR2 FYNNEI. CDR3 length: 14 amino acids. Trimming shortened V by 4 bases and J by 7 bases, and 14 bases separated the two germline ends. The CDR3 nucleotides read TGTGCCAGCAGTGGGGGCGTCGGCGTTAATGAGCAGTTCTTC. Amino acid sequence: CASSGGVGVNEQFF.

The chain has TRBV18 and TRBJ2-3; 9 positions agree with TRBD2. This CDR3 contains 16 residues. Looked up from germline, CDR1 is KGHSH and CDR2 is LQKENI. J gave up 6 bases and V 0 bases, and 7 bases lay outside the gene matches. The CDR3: CASSPPSRGGSDTQYF. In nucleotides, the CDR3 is TGTGCCAGCTCACCACCGTCGCGGGGGGGATCGGATACGCAGTATTTT.

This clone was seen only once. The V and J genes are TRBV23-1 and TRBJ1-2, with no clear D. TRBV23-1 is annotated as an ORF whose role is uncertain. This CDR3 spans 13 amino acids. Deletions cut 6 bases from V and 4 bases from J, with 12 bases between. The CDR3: CASRRKRLYGYTF. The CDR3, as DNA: TGCGCCAGCAGACGGAAGAGACTCTATGGCTACACCTTC.

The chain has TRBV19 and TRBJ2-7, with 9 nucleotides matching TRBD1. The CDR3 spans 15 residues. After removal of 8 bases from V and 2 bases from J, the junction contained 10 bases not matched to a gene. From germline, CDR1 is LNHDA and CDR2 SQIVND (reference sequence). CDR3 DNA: TGTGCCAGTGGCCCCTTGGGACAGGGTACCTACGAGCAGTACTTC. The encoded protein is CASGPLGQGTYEQYF.

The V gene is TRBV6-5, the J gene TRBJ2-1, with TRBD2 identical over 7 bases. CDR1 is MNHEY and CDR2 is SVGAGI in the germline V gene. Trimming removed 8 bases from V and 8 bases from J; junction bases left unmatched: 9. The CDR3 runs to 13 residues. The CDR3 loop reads CASGKGTTHEQFF. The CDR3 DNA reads TGTGCCAGCGGTAAGGGGACTACGCATGAGCAGTTCTTC.

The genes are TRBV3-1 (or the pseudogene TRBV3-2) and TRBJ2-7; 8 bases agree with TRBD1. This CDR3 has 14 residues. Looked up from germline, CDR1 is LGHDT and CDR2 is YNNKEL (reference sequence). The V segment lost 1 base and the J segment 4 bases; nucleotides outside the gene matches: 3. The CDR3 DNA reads TGTGCCAGCAGCCAAGTGACAGGGGAATACGAGCAGTACTTC. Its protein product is CASSQVTGEYEQYF.